This T cell receptor beta chain comes out of a study of control samples from healthy donors and cancer patients. Clones were read by immunoSEQ multiplex PCR, and TCRdb kept only the in-frame ones, dropping some. The sample holds over 85,000 clones; 90% to 95% are singletons and the top ten take around 2.3%. The germline V gene has CDR1 DFQATT and CDR2 SNEGSKA (reference sequence). The CDR3 contains 9 residues. V lost 6 bases, J lost 10 bases, and 7 bases lay in between. This clonotype was obtained from a woman aged 18-35 years in good health. Sequenced: blood. This chain joins TRBV20-1 and TRBJ2-1; D remains ambiguous. The CDR3 reads CSADWEQFF. The CDR3 DNA reads as TGCAGTGCCGATTGGGAGCAGTTCTTC.